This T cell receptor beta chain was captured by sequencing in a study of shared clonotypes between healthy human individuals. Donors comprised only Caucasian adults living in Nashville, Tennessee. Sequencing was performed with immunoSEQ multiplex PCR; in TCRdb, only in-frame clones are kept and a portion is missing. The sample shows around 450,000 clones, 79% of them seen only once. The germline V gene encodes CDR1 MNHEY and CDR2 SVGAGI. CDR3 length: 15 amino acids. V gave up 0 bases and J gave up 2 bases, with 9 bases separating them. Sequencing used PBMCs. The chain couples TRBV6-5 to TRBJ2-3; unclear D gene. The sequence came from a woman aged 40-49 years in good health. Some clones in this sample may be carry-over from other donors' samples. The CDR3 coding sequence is TGTGCCAGCAGTTACTCCCCTAGTTACACAGATACGCAGTATTTT. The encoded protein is CASSYSPSYTDTQYF.